The entry below gives a single T cell receptor (beta chain) sequence along with its context. Its specificity is not known. This sample is drawn from a study of post-analysis software for immune sequencing data. Study-wide context: Relapsing-remitting, secondary progressive and progressive-relapsing courses of multiple sclerosis were included.

Unique molecular identifiers were carried by the TCR beta cDNA libraries. T cells numbering 1 to 10 million yielded a few hundred thousand cDNA molecules. Using its own MiXCR run on the PCR reads, TCRdb lists one record per CDR3 protein. This sample has hundreds of thousands of distinct CDR3 sequences, with roughly 40% found just once. V lost 3 bases to trimming and J lost 1 base, with 10 bases between them. CDR1 and CDR2 from the germline V gene are DFQATT and SNEGSKA (reference sequence). The CDR3 loop spans 13 amino acids. Findings of the study overall: Patients had higher frequencies than controls of a few TRBV segments, including TRBV5-6, TRBV5-1 and TRBV20-1. Co-batched samples clustered tightly together by F measure.

The receptor comes from a girl aged 2-10 years with multiple sclerosis. This rearrangement joins TRBV20-1 to TRBJ2-7, with unresolved D. Sequencing was carried out using blood. CDR3 in amino acids: CSASPAGSYEQYF. The CDR3, as DNA: TGCAGTGCTAGTCCCGCCGGATCCTACGAGCAGTACTTC.